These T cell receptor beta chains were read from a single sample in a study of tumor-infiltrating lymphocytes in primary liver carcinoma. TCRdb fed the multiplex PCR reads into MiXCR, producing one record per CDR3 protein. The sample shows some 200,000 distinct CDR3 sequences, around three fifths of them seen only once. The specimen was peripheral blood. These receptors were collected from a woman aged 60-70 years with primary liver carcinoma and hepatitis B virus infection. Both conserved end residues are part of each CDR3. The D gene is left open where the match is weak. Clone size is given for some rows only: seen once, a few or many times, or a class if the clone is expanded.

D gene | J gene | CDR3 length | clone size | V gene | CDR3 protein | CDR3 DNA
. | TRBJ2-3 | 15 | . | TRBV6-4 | CASSDGADLTDTQYF | TGTGCCAGCAGTGACGGTGCGGATCTCACAGATACGCAGTATTTT
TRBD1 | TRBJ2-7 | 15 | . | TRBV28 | CARSLSTGSSGEQYF | TGTGCCAGGAGTTTATCGACAGGGAGTTCTGGCGAGCAGTACTTC
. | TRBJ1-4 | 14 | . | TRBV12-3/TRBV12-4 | CTTQPADRNEKVFF | TGTACCACCCAACCGGCCGACAGGAATGAAAAAGTGTTTTTT
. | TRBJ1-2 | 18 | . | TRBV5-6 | CASSLAALVPKYSYGYTF | TGTGCCAGCAGCTTGGCCGCGTTGGTCCCGAAATATAGCTATGGCTACACCTTC
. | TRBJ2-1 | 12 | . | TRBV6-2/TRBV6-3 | CASSATSIEQFF | TGTGCCAGCAGTGCCACTTCTATAGAGCAGTTCTTC
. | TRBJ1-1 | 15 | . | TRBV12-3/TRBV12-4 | CASSPWTRTNTEAFF | TGTGCAAGCAGTCCGTGGACAAGGACGAACACTGAAGCTTTCTTT
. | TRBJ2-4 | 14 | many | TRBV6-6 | CASSPIGQKNIQYF | TGTGCCAGCAGCCCTATAGGACAGAAAAACATTCAGTACTTC
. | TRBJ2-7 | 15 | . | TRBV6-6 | CATSRGQGVSYEQYF | TGTGCCACCAGTCGCGGGCAGGGTGTCTCCTACGAGCAGTACTTC
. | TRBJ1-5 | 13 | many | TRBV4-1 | CASSQGRVGPQHF | TGCGCCAGCAGCCAAGGAAGGGTAGGGCCCCAGCATTTT
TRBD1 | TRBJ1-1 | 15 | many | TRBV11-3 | CASSPRQGGNTEAFF | TGTGCCAGCAGCCCACGACAGGGTGGAAACACTGAAGCTTTCTTT
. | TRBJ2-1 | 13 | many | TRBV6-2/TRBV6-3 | CASTPIAYNEQFF | TGTGCCAGCACCCCCATAGCCTACAATGAGCAGTTCTTC
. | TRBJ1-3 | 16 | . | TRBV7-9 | CASSLPLTISGNTIYF | TGTGCCAGCAGCTTACCATTGACGATCTCTGGAAACACCATATATTTT
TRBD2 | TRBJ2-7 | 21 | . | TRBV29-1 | CSVVLQKTFSGGLNLPYEQYF | TGCAGCGTTGTACTACAGAAGACCTTTTCGGGAGGACTAAACCTCCCTTACGAGCAGTACTTC
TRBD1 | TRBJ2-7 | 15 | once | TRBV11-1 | CASGSGQGPYYERYF | TGTGCCAGCGGTTCCGGACAGGGGCCCTATTACGAGCGGTACTTC
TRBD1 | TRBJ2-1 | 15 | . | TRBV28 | CASSYTGTGGIEQFF | TGTGCCAGCAGTTACACCGGGACAGGGGGGATTGAGCAGTTCTTC
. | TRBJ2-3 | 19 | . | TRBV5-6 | CASSPHRVRGTRNLDTHYF | TGTGCCAGCAGCCCGCATCGGGTTCGGGGGACGAGAAACCTAGATACGCATTATTTT
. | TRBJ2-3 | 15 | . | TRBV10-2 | CASSVWAGSTDTQYF | TGCGCCAGCAGTGTGTGGGCGGGGTCCACAGATACGCAGTATTTT
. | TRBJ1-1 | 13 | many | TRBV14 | CASSQVGVALAFF | TGTGCCAGCAGCCAAGTGGGAGTAGCGTTAGCTTTCTTT
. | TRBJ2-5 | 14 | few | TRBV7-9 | CASSSTNGEETQYF | TGTGCCAGCAGCTCCACCAATGGGGAAGAGACCCAGTACTTC
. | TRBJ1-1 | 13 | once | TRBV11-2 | CVSSSTWSTEAFF | TGTGTCAGCAGCTCCACATGGTCCACTGAAGCTTTCTTT
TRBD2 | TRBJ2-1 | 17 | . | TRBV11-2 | CAISRRLVGGPGGEQFF | TGTGCCATCAGCAGGAGACTAGTGGGAGGGCCGGGGGGTGAGCAGTTCTTC
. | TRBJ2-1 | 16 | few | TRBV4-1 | CASSQVGVGNGNEQFF | TGCGCCAGCAGCCAAGTCGGGGTCGGGAACGGTAATGAGCAGTTCTTC
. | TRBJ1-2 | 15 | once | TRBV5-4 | CSSSLALAGEDSYTF | TGTTCCAGCAGCTTGGCCCTGGCAGGGGAGGATAGCTACACCTTC
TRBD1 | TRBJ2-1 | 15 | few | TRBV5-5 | CASSLEGGAYNEQFF | TGTGCCAGCAGCTTGGAAGGGGGCGCCTACAATGAGCAGTTCTTC
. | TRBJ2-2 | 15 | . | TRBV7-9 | CASSFNQESTGELFF | TGTGCCAGCAGCTTCAACCAGGAGAGCACCGGGGAGCTGTTTTTT
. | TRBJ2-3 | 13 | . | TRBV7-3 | CASSQSSADTQYF | TGTGCCAGCAGCCAGAGTTCGGCGGATACGCAGTATTTT
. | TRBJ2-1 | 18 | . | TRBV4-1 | CASSQGRGGLVGDNEQFF | TGCGCCAGCAGCCAAGGGCGTGGAGGGCTAGTGGGAGACAATGAGCAGTTCTTC
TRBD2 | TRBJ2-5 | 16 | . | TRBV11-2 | CASSPYGGRTQETRYF | TGTGCCAGCAGCCCCTATGGCGGGAGGACGCAAGAGACCCGGTACTTC
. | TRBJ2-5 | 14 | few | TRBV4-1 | CASSQVPGVETQYF | TGCGCCAGCAGCCAAGTTCCAGGGGTGGAGACCCAGTACTTC
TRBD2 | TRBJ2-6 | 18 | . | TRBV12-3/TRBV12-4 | CASTSLGRGGSGANVLTF | TGTGCCAGCACTTCCCTGGGGAGGGGCGGCTCTGGGGCCAACGTCCTGACTTTC
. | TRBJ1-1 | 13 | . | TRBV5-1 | CASSLGGENEAFF | TGCGCCAGCAGCTTGGGAGGGGAAAATGAAGCTTTCTTT
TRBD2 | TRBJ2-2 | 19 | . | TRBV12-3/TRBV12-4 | CASSLGRSSGSKNIGELFF | TGTGCCAGCAGTTTAGGTAGAAGTAGCGGGAGTAAGAACATCGGGGAGCTGTTTTTT
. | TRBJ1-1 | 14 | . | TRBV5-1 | CASSPGQIYTGAFF | TGCGCCAGCAGCCCTGGACAAATTTACACTGGAGCTTTCTTT
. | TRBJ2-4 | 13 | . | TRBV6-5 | CANSAQGGNIQYF | TGTGCCAACAGCGCCCAGGGTGGAAACATTCAGTACTTC
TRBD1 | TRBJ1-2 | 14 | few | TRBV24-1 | CATSDPGTGYGYTF | TGTGCCACCAGTGACCCCGGGACAGGGTATGGCTACACCTTC
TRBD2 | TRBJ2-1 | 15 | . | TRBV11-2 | CASSLGTIGYNEQLF | TGTGCCAGCAGTTTAGGGACTATCGGTTACAATGAGCAGTTGTTC
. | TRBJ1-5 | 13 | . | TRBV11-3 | CASGPWPNQPQHF | TGTGCCAGCGGTCCCTGGCCGAATCAGCCCCAGCATTTT
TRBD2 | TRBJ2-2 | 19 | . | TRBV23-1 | CASSQSGTSGSRGTGELFF | TGCGCCAGCAGTCAGAGCGGGACTAGCGGGAGTAGGGGCACCGGGGAGCTGTTTTTT